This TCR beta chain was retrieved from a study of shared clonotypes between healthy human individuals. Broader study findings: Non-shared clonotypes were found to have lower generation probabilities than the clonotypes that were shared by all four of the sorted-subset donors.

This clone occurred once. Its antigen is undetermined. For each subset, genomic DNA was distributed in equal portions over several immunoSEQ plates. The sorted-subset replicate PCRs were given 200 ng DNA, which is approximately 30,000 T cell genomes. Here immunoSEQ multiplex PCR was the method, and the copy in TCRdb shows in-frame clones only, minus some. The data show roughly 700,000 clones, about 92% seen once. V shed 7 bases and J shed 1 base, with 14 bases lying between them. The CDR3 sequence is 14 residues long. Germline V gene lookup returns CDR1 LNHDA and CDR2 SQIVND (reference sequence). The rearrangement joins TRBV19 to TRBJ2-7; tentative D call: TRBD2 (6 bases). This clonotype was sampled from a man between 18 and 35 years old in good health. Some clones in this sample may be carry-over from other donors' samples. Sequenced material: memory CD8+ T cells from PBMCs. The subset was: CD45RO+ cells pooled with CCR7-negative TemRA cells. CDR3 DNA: TGTGCCAGTAAGGTGGCCGGGGGTTCCTACGAGCAGTACTTC. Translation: CASKVAGGSYEQYF.